These T cell receptor beta chains were read from a single sample in a study of blood T cell repertoires in COVID-19. Using immunoSEQ multiplex PCR, the repertoire was profiled, and TCRdb retains in-frame clones only, with some absent. The sample carries 200,000 to 300,000 clones, around 90% recorded once. Material for sequencing was peripheral blood. Receptor source: a human donor in a cohort sampled during active COVID-19. CDR3s include the opening cysteine and the closing phenylalanine or tryptophan. Fields, in order: D gene, clone size, J gene, V gene, CDR3 protein, CDR3 DNA. The D gene is left open where the match is weak. Size values are once, few and many counts, or a class for expanded clones, and some rows have none.

D: NA; size: NA; J: TRBJ2-3; V: TRBV2; CDR3: CASSEVILADTQYF; DNA: TGTGCCAGCAGTGAAGTAATCCTTGCAGATACGCAGTATTTT
D: NA; size: NA; J: TRBJ1-1; V: TRBV3-1/TRBV3-2; CDR3: CASSQAPLTGTEAFF; DNA: TGTGCCAGCAGCCAAGCTCCTCTTACGGGGACTGAAGCTTTCTTT
D: NA; size: NA; J: TRBJ2-3; V: TRBV11-2; CDR3: CASSFGVGTQYF; DNA: TGTGCCAGCAGCTTCGGTGTCGGTACGCAGTATTTT
D: NA; size: NA; J: TRBJ1-2; V: TRBV10-3; CDR3: CAIRDNYGYTF; DNA: TGTGCCATCCGGGATAACTATGGCTACACCTTC
D: TRBD1; size: NA; J: TRBJ2-7; V: TRBV11-2; CDR3: CASSRDRVTYEQYF; DNA: TGTGCCAGCAGCAGGGACAGGGTCACCTACGAGCAGTACTTC
D: NA; size: NA; J: TRBJ1-4; V: TRBV28; CDR3: CASSFLSGNEKLFF; DNA: TGTGCCAGCAGTTTTTTGTCGGGGAATGAAAAACTGTTTTTT
D: NA; size: NA; J: TRBJ1-3; V: TRBV28; CDR3: CASSLSGNTIYF; DNA: TGTGCCAGCAGTTTGTCGGGAAACACCATATATTTT
D: TRBD1; size: NA; J: TRBJ2-7; V: TRBV5-1; CDR3: CASSSRTGRTYEQYF; DNA: TGCGCCAGCAGCTCGAGGACAGGGCGAACCTACGAGCAGTACTTC
D: TRBD1; size: NA; J: TRBJ1-5; V: TRBV19; CDR3: CASSKRTGGNQPQHF; DNA: TGTGCCAGTAGTAAACGGACAGGGGGCAATCAGCCCCAGCATTTT
D: NA; size: NA; J: TRBJ1-1; V: TRBV27; CDR3: CASSLYEGGGTEAFF; DNA: TGTGCCAGCAGTTTATATGAGGGAGGGGGCACTGAAGCTTTCTTT
D: NA; size: NA; J: TRBJ1-1; V: TRBV29-1; CDR3: CSVEGGLNTEAFF; DNA: TGCAGCGTTGAGGGGGGTTTGAACACTGAAGCTTTCTTT
D: NA; size: NA; J: TRBJ1-6; V: TRBV2; CDR3: CASSENRAFYNSPLHF; DNA: TGTGCCAGCAGTGAGAACAGGGCCTTTTATAATTCACCCCTCCACTTT
D: NA; size: NA; J: TRBJ1-2; V: TRBV28; CDR3: CASSLTLRVGYTF; DNA: TGTGCCAGCAGTTTGACTTTGAGGGTTGGCTACACCTTC
D: TRBD1; size: NA; J: TRBJ2-7; V: TRBV19; CDR3: CASSISTGEDFYEQYF; DNA: TGTGCCAGTAGTATATCGACAGGGGAGGATTTTTACGAGCAGTACTTC
D: TRBD1; size: NA; J: TRBJ2-6; V: TRBV4-2; CDR3: CASSPRLWASGQVNRSGANVLTF; DNA: TGTGCCAGCAGCCCAAGATTATGGGCCTCGGGACAGGTCAACCGCTCTGGGGCCAACGTCCTGACTTTC
D: NA; size: NA; J: TRBJ2-7; V: TRBV29-1; CDR3: CSVEDLSREEQYF; DNA: TGCAGCGTTGAAGATCTGTCCCGAGAGGAGCAGTACTTC
D: NA; size: once; J: TRBJ1-2; V: TRBV28; CDR3: CVADSRRNYGYTF; DNA: TGTGTGGCCGACTCCCGACGAAACTATGGCTACACCTTC
D: NA; size: NA; J: TRBJ1-4; V: TRBV28; CDR3: CASSLSGANEKLFF; DNA: TGTGCCAGCAGTTTAAGCGGGGCTAATGAAAAACTGTTTTTT
D: NA; size: NA; J: TRBJ1-3; V: TRBV7-6; CDR3: CASSLAGSSGNTIYF; DNA: TGTGCCAGCAGCTTAGCGGGCAGTTCTGGAAACACCATATATTTT
D: TRBD2; size: NA; J: TRBJ2-7; V: TRBV6-5; CDR3: CASSLRGILGEQYF; DNA: TGTGCCAGCTCTCTGCGGGGGATCCTTGGGGAGCAGTACTTC
D: NA; size: NA; J: TRBJ1-2; V: TRBV6-2/TRBV6-3; CDR3: CASSYIELPRHGYTF; DNA: TGTGCCAGCAGTTACATCGAGCTCCCGAGGCATGGCTACACCTTC
D: TRBD2; size: NA; J: TRBJ2-3; V: TRBV7-3; CDR3: CASSPSAGGPVDTQYF; DNA: TGTGCCAGCAGCCCATCAGCGGGAGGGCCGGTAGATACGCAGTATTTT